The 19 T cell receptor beta chains below come from one sample, sequenced in a study of blood T cell repertoires in COVID-19. Assay: immunoSEQ multiplex PCR; the TCRdb copy retains only in-frame clones and omits some. The sample consists of 150,000 or so clones, roughly 70% of them appearing once. Sequencing input: peripheral blood. The origin of the receptors is a woman older than 75 with acute or convalescent COVID-19.

A remark on this clone: Distinct nucleotide sequences in the sample also encode this CDR3. This rearrangement joins TRBV9 to TRBJ1-4; D perhaps matches TRBD1 (5 bases). Trimming left V 4 bases short and J 4 bases short, with 11 bases between. CDR1 is SGDLS, CDR2 YYNGEE, per germline. The CDR3 runs to 14 residues. This chain's CDR3 is CASSTGQDNEKLFF. DNA for the CDR3: TGTGCCAGCAGCACCGGACAAGATAATGAAAAACTGTTTTTT.

In DNA form, the CDR3 reads TGTGCCAGCATTCCGGTTGCGTATCCCAATGAGCAGTTCTTC. This codes for CASIPVAYPNEQFF. The J gene is TRBJ2-1, the V gene TRBV6-5; D is unclear. CDR3 length equals 14 residues. CDR1 and CDR2 from the germline V gene are MNHEY and SVGAGI. The V end was cut by 7 bases, the J end by 6 bases, with 16 bases between.

The chain carries TRBV27 and TRBJ1-5, with 7 bases matching TRBD1. V lost 0 bases, J lost 6 bases, and 8 bases stayed unmatched. The CDR3 runs 16 residues. Germline CDR1 reads MNHEY; CDR2 reads SMNVEV (reference sequence). CDR3 DNA sequence: TGTGCCAGCAGTTTATCGCGACAGGGTTTAAGTCAGCCCCAGCATTTT. It specifies CASSLSRQGLSQPQHF.

This rearrangement joins TRBV28 to TRBJ1-4, with 8 bases identical to TRBD1. Germline lookup yields CDR1 MDHEN and CDR2 SYDVKM. The V and J ends lost 6 bases and 4 bases, in that order; junction bases with no gene match: 10. This CDR3 contains 16 residues. This chain's CDR3 is CASSSQGQGSNEKLFF. The CDR3 DNA follows: TGTGCCAGCAGCTCCCAAGGACAGGGTAGTAATGAAAAACTGTTTTTT. Full variable domain (missing parts from reference TRBV28 and TRBJ1-4): DVKVTQSSRYLVKRTGEKVFLECVQDMDHENMFWYRQDPGLGLRLIYFSYDVKMKEKGDIPEGYSVSREKKERFSLILESASTNQTSMYLCASSSQGQGSNEKLFFGSGTQLSVL.

This clone was recorded only once. The chain uses TRBV3-1 (or the pseudogene TRBV3-2) and TRBJ1-3; 9 bases agree with TRBD1. CDR1 is LGHDT and CDR2 is YNNKEL in the germline V gene (reference sequence). The J segment lost 3 bases and the V segment lost 2 bases, leaving 2 bases of the junction unmatched. The CDR3 is made up of 15 amino acids. CDR3 residues: CASSQTGGGGNTIYF. In DNA form, the CDR3 reads TGTGCCAGCAGCCAAACAGGGGGCGGTGGAAACACCATATATTTT.

The chain links TRBV5-1 to TRBJ2-1; the match to TRBD2 covers 7 bases. CDR3 size: 15 residues. The trim removed 0 bases at V and 5 bases at J, leaving 5 bases unmatched. The germline V gene has CDR1 SGHRS and CDR2 YFSETQ. CDR3: CASSLVAGAHNEQFF. CDR3 DNA: TGCGCCAGCAGCTTGGTCGCGGGAGCCCACAATGAGCAGTTCTTC.

V and J are TRBV28 and TRBJ1-5; tentative D call: TRBD1 (5 bases). Trimming stripped 2 bases from V and 6 bases from J, with 17 bases between. Per germline, CDR1 MDHEN and CDR2 SYDVKM. The CDR3 runs to 16 residues. CDR3 region: CASSLPRGAGFQPQHF. The DNA of the CDR3 is TGTGCCAGCAGTTTACCTCGAGGGGCGGGGTTTCAGCCCCAGCATTTT.

The chain is built from TRBV6-5 and TRBJ2-1, with D uncertain. Between the trimmed V and J ends, which lost 7 bases and 2 bases, there was a span of 15 bases. CDR1 and CDR2 from the germline V gene are MNHEY and SVGAGI. The CDR3 is 15 residues long. The CDR3 reads CASTPEAETYNEQFF. CDR3 nucleotide sequence: TGTGCCAGCACCCCCGAGGCGGAGACCTACAATGAGCAGTTCTTC.

The chain uses TRBV5-1 and TRBJ1-1; TRBD1 is a possible D gene (5 bases). Trimming left V 4 bases short and J 5 bases short, with 12 bases between. Per the germline V gene, CDR1 is SGHRS and CDR2 is YFSETQ. This CDR3 has 13 residues. CDR3 loop: CASSVGQVTEAFF. Here the CDR3 DNA reads TGCGCCAGCAGCGTGGGGCAGGTAACTGAAGCTTTCTTT. Based on the CDR3 plus reference TRBV5-1 and TRBJ1-1, the full variable domain is KAGVTQTPRYLIKTRGQQVTLSCSPISGHRSVSWYQQTPGQGLQFLFEYFSETQRNKGNFPGRFSGRQFSNSRSEMNVSTLELGDSALYLCASSVGQVTEAFFGQGTRLTVV.

This clone has more than one count but fewer than ten. V is TRBV4-1 and J is TRBJ1-1; tentative D call: TRBD1 (6 bases). Germline V gene sequence: CDR1 MGHRA, CDR2 YSYEKL. V lost 1 base and J lost 2, with 14 bases in between. The CDR3 is made up of 16 amino acids. DNA for the CDR3: TGCGCCAGCAGCCAAGGAGCGTGGGGGCGCAACACTGAAGCTTTCTTT. This translates into CASSQGAWGRNTEAFF.

With respect to this clone: Since a much larger clone is just one base distant, this may be a read error. The chain joins TRBV7-9 to TRBJ1-6; the match to TRBD1 covers 8 bases. The CDR3 totals 14 residues. The ends lost 1 base at V and 7 bases at J; junction bases unmatched: 0. The germline V gene has CDR1 SEHNR and CDR2 FQNEAQ (reference sequence). CDR3 in DNA: TGTGCCAGCAGCTTAGGGACAGGGAATTCACCCCTCCACTTT. It translates to CASSLGTGNSPLHF.

This clone was counted once. The CDR3 coding sequence is TGTGCCAGCAGCGGGGGTTCGGGATATCAGCCCCAGCATTTT. Translation: CASSGGSGYQPQHF. V usage is TRBV28 and J usage is TRBJ1-5, with D possibly being TRBD1 (5 bases). The V and J ends lost 6 bases and 5 bases respectively, with 14 bases between them. This CDR3 contains 14 residues. Per the germline V gene, CDR1 is MDHEN and CDR2 is SYDVKM.

The J gene is TRBJ2-7, the V gene TRBV6-5; 16 nucleotides align to TRBD2. Germline V gene lookup returns CDR1 MNHEY and CDR2 SVGAGI. The CDR3 extends over 15 amino acids. J was trimmed by 4 bases and V by 10 bases; bases with no gene match: 7. The DNA of the CDR3 is TGTGCCACCCGGGGACTAGCGGGAGGGCGTTACGAGCAGTACTTC. Encoded protein: CATRGLAGGRYEQYF.

The gene calls are TRBV7-6 and TRBJ2-2, with D unclear. Germline V gene lookup returns CDR1 SGHVS and CDR2 FNYEAQ. Trimming cost V 1 base and J 6 bases, with 9 bases left between them. The CDR3 runs 14 residues. The DNA for the CDR3 is TGTGCCAGCAGCTTAGTTGGTCCGGCCGGGGAGCTGTTTTTT. This sequence encodes CASSLVGPAGELFF.

The gene calls are TRBV28 and TRBJ1-1; no clear D. Between the trimmed V and J ends, which lost 3 bases and 6 bases, there was a span of 8 bases. The germline CDR1 and CDR2 sequences are MDHEN and SYDVKM. CDR3 length equals 12 residues. The CDR3 DNA is TGTGCCAGCAGTTTCGGTTTCTCTGAAGCTTTCTTT. The encoded protein is CASSFGFSEAFF. The full variable domain, in which reference TRBV28 and TRBJ1-1 provide the parts outside the CDR3, is DVKVTQSSRYLVKRTGEKVFLECVQDMDHENMFWYRQDPGLGLRLIYFSYDVKMKEKGDIPEGYSVSREKKERFSLILESASTNQTSMYLCASSFGFSEAFFGQGTRLTVV.

J is TRBJ2-5 and V is TRBV10-3; tentative D call: TRBD2 (5 bases). The V end was cut by 0 bases, the J end by 7 bases, with 12 bases between. Germline values: CDR1 ENHRY, CDR2 SYGVKD. This CDR3 has 14 amino acids. CDR3 protein: CAISESELVGTQYF. In DNA form, the CDR3 reads TGTGCCATCAGTGAGTCGGAACTAGTGGGGACCCAGTACTTC.

V usage is TRBV28 and J usage is TRBJ2-7, with TRBD1 matching over 8 bases. V shed 3 bases, J shed 5 bases, and the junction held 9 bases outside the gene matches. Germline V gives CDR1 MDHEN, CDR2 SYDVKM. CDR3 length: 15 residues. The CDR3 is CASSLGGQGGDEQYF. The CDR3, as DNA: TGTGCCAGCAGTTTGGGTGGACAGGGTGGCGACGAGCAGTACTTC.

This clone has a handful of counts. The CDR3 DNA follows: TGTGCCAGCAGTTACAGGAGTAATGAAAAACTGTTTTTT. Protein product: CASSYRSNEKLFF. V and J are TRBV27 and TRBJ1-4; perhaps TRBD1 as D (5 bases). The CDR3 consists of 13 residues. Germline V lookup: CDR1 MNHEY, CDR2 SMNVEV (reference sequence). V lost 4 bases and J 4 bases, leaving 7 bases between the germline ends.

J is TRBJ2-7 and V is TRBV11-1; 10 bases are shared with TRBD2. CDR3 size: 16 residues. Unmatched junction bases numbered 7, after V lost 1 base and J lost 4 bases. CDR1 is SGHAT, CDR2 FQDESV, per germline (reference sequence). The CDR3 loop is CASSLEASGSRYEQYF. CDR3 bases: TGTGCCAGCAGCTTAGAGGCTAGCGGGAGTCGGTACGAGCAGTACTTC.